These 11 T cell receptor beta chains originate from one sample sequenced in a study of blood T cells in healthy people across ages. Together with a sample-barcoded 5' primer, a J-beta primer mix was included in a second PCR lasting about 7 to 11 cycles. Via MiXCR, TCRdb re-called the 5' RACE reads, giving one row per CDR3 protein. The profile shows around 750,000 distinct CDR3 sequences, roughly 53% of them singletons. The sequencing input was blood. All receptors come from a man aged 80 or over in good health.

This clonotype came up a few times. The J gene is TRBJ2-1, the V gene TRBV28; no firm D call. Germline CDR1 MDHEN, CDR2 SYDVKM. Trimming removed 2 bases at V and 8 bases at J, with 10 bases between. The CDR3 sequence is 13 residues long. CDR3 coding DNA: TGTGCCAGCAGTTTAACAGATCTGGATGAGCAGTTCTTC. Its translation: CASSLTDLDEQFF.

The chain combines TRBV5-4 with TRBJ1-2; D unresolved. The CDR3 is made up of 16 amino acids. CDR1 is SGHNT and CDR2 is YYREEE in the germline V gene (reference sequence). Trimming pared 3 bases from V and 6 bases from J, leaving 21 bases between. The CDR3 DNA reads as TGTGCCAGCAGCTCGAAAACGGATCTCTATTGGGATGGCTACACCTTC. Its translation: CASSSKTDLYWDGYTF. The full variable domain, with the rest looked up from reference TRBV5-4 and TRBJ1-2, is ETGVTQSPTHLIKTRGQQVTLRCSSQSGHNTVSWYQQALGQGPQFIFQYYREEENGRGNFPPRFSGLQFPNYSSELNVNALELDDSALYLCASSSKTDLYWDGYTFGSGTRLTVV.

In its sample, this clonotype was seen a few times. The V call is TRBV18, the J call TRBJ2-7; D call uncertain. Per the germline V gene, CDR1 is KGHSH and CDR2 is LQKENI. This CDR3 spans 15 amino acids. The V end was cut by 6 bases, the J end by 4 bases, with 19 bases between. CDR3 DNA sequence: TGTGCCAGCTCTCTAACGAGCGCGGTTGCGTACGAGCAGTACTTC. This gives the protein CASSLTSAVAYEQYF.

This clonotype was observed once. The chain uses TRBV7-6 and TRBJ2-3, with a weak D call TRBD1 (6 bases). Looked up from germline, CDR1 is SGHVS and CDR2 is FNYEAQ. The CDR3 has 16 amino acids. With 8 bases removed from V and 1 base from J, the gap between germline ends came to 19 bases. The CDR3 sequence: CASSLGAGAGTDTQYF. The CDR3, as DNA: TGTGCCAGCTCACTGGGGGCAGGAGCCGGCACAGATACGCAGTATTTT.

The CDR3 loop reads CSVEVGQSQYF. The CDR3 DNA reads as TGCAGCGTTGAAGTGGGCCAATCCCAGTACTTC. This chain connects TRBV29-1 to TRBJ2-7; D not certain. The CDR3 is made up of 11 amino acids. Trimming left V 1 base short and J 10 bases short, with 11 bases between. CDR1 is SQVTM, CDR2 ANQGSEA, per germline.

The chain has TRBV18 and TRBJ1-5; D remains unclear. The CDR3 loop spans 13 amino acids. Trimming stripped 5 bases from V and 6 bases from J, with 11 bases between. The germline CDR1 and CDR2 sequences are KGHSH and LQKENI. The CDR3 spells CASSSTLGQPQHF. The DNA for the CDR3 is TGTGCCAGCTCATCCACTTTGGGTCAGCCCCAGCATTTT. Supplemented by reference TRBV18 and TRBJ1-5, the full variable domain reads NAGVMQNPRHLVRRRGQEARLRCSPMKGHSHVYWYRQLPEEGLKFMVYLQKENIIDESGMPKERFSAEFPKEGPSILRIQQVVRGDSAAYFCASSSTLGQPQHFGDGTRLSIL.

V is TRBV4-2 and J is TRBJ2-3; 8 bases are a match to TRBD2. The germline gives CDR1 LGHNA, CDR2 YNFKEQ. The CDR3 runs to 18 residues. The junction had 9 bases not matched to a gene; V was cut back by 0 bases and J by 1 base. The CDR3 protein is CASSQDGNSGVRTDTQYF. The CDR3 coding sequence is TGTGCCAGCAGCCAAGATGGGAATAGCGGGGTCCGCACAGATACGCAGTATTTT.

This clonotype has just one count. V usage is TRBV2 and J usage is TRBJ2-5, with D possibly called TRBD1 or TRBD2 (6 bases each). The CDR3 consists of 15 residues. Per germline, CDR1 SNHLY and CDR2 FYNNEI. Trimming took off 4 bases at V and 11 bases at J, with 23 bases between the two ends. The DNA of the CDR3 is TGTGCCAGCAGTGCAGTGGGGGGCCCTACTAATGAGCAGTACTTC. Translating gives CASSAVGGPTNEQYF.

This clonotype was observed a few times. The chain uses TRBV7-9 and TRBJ2-6; D is perhaps TRBD1 (6 bases). V was trimmed by 5 bases and J by 0 bases, leaving 14 bases between them. Looked up from germline, CDR1 is SEHNR and CDR2 is FQNEAQ (reference sequence). The CDR3 is 17 amino acids. CDR3 protein: CASSTMGQFSGANVLTF. Here the CDR3 DNA reads TGTGCCAGCAGCACCATGGGACAATTCTCTGGGGCCAACGTCCTGACTTTC. Based on the CDR3 plus reference TRBV7-9 and TRBJ2-6, the full variable domain is DTGVSQNPRHKITKRGQNVTFRCDPISEHNRLYWYRQTLGQGPEFLTYFQNEAQLEKSRLLSDRFSAERPKGSFSTLEIQRTEQGDSAMYLCASSTMGQFSGANVLTFGAGSRLTVL.

This sequence joins TRBV5-4 and TRBJ2-3; D gene uncertain. The CDR3 totals 14 residues. Per germline, CDR1 SGHNT and CDR2 YYREEE (reference sequence). Trimming removed 1 base at V and 6 bases at J, with 12 bases between. The CDR3 DNA sequence: TGTGCCAGCAGCTTGAGACCATCCCTGGATACGCAGTATTTT. This translates into CASSLRPSLDTQYF.

CDR3 in amino acids: CATSPTGRYEQYF. The CDR3 nucleotides are TGTGCCACCAGCCCGACAGGGCGGTACGAGCAGTACTTC. The chain employs TRBV15 and TRBJ2-7, with 7 bases lining up with TRBD1. V was pared by 5 bases and J by 4 bases, with 5 bases of the junction left unmatched. There are 13 residues in the CDR3. Germline CDR1 and CDR2: LNHNV and YYDKDF (reference sequence).